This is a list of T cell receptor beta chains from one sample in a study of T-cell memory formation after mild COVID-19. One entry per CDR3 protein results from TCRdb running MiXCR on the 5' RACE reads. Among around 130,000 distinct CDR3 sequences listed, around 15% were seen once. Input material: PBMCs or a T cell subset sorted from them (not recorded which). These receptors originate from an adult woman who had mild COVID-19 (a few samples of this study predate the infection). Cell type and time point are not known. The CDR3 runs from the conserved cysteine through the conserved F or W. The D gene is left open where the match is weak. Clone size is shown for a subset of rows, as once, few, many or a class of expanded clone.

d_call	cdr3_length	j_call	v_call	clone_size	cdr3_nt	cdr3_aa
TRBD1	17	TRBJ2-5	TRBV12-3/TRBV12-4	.	TGTGCCAGCAGTGCACTGGCCGGGACAGGGATCCAAGAGACCCAGTACTTC	CASSALAGTGIQETQYF
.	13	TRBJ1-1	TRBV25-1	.	TGTGCCAGCAGTGCCGGACTGCACACTGAAGCTTTCTTT	CASSAGLHTEAFF
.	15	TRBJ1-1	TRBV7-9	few	TGTGCCAGCAGCCTACCCGTCGGGGGGCCCACTGAAGCTTTCTTT	CASSLPVGGPTEAFF
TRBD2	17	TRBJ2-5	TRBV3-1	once	TGTGCCAGCAGCCAAGGAGGTGAGGCGGGGGGCGGAGAGACCCAGTACTTC	CASSQGGEAGGGETQYF
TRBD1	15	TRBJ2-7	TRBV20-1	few	TGCAGTGCTAGGGATAGGGACAGGGCCCAATACGAGCAGTACTTC	CSARDRDRAQYEQYF
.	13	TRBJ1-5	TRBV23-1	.	TGCGCCAGCAGTCAAGAGAGCAATCAGCCCCAGCATTTT	CASSQESNQPQHF
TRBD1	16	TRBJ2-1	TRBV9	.	TGTGCCAGCAGCGTGAACCGGGACAGGGGGCAAAATGAGCAGTTCTTC	CASSVNRDRGQNEQFF
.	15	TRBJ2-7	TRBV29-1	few	TGCAGCGTTGAAAGACAGGGGACTATAACGTACGAGCAGTACTTC	CSVERQGTITYEQYF
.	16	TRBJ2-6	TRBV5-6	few	TGTGCCAGCAAAGAGGGGCCTCCCTCTGGGGCCAACGTCCTGACTTTC	CASKEGPPSGANVLTF
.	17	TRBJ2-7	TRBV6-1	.	TGTGCCAGCAGTGAAGCGTCTTGGGGACCTACAGTCTACGAGCAGTACTTC	CASSEASWGPTVYEQYF
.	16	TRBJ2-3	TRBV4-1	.	TGCGCCAGCAGCCAGATAACAGGGTCCCTCACAGATACGCAGTATTTT	CASSQITGSLTDTQYF
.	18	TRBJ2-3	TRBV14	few	TGTGCCAGCAGCCAAGGCCCTTCTACTAGGGGGATCACAGATACGCAGTATTTT	CASSQGPSTRGITDTQYF
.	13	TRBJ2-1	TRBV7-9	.	TGTGCCAGCAGCTCCCCGGCTGACAATGAGCAGTTCTTC	CASSSPADNEQFF
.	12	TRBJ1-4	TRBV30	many	TGTGCCGTTGAATCAACTAATGAAAAACTGTTTTTT	CAVESTNEKLFF
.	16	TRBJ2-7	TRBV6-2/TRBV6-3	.	TGTGCCAGCAGTTACGTGACTCAAACTAATTCCTACGAGCAGTACTTC	CASSYVTQTNSYEQYF
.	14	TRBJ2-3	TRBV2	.	TGTGCCAGCAGTGAATTGACTCCAGGTGATACGCAGTATTTT	CASSELTPGDTQYF
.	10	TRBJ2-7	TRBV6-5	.	TGTGCCAGCGGTACCTACGAGCAGTACTTC	CASGTYEQYF
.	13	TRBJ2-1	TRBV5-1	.	TGCGCCAGCCGACTGCCCGGGGATAATGAGCAGTTCTTC	CASRLPGDNEQFF
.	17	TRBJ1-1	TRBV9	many	TGTGCCAGCAGCGTTGCTCACACCCCGCACCCGGACACTGAAGCTTTCTTT	CASSVAHTPHPDTEAFF
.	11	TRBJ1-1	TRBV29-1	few	TGCGCGGGGGAGGGGAACACTGAAGCTTTCTTT	CAGEGNTEAFF
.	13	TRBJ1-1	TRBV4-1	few	TGCGCCAGCAGCCAGGGGATGAACACTGAAGCTTTCTTT	CASSQGMNTEAFF
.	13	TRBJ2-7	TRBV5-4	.	TGTGCCAGCAGCTTGAGAGGAGGGAGCGAGCAGTACTTC	CASSLRGGSEQYF
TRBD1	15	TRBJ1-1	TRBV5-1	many	TGCGCCAGCTCAATTGGACAGGGGATGAACACTGAAGCTTTCTTT	CASSIGQGMNTEAFF
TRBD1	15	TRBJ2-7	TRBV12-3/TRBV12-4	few	TGTGCCAGCAGAATCGGGACAGAGAACTCCTACGAGCAGTACTTC	CASRIGTENSYEQYF
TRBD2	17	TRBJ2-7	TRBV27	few	TGTGCCAGCAGTCCTACCGGACTAGCGGGAGGGCCGTACGAGCAGTACTTC	CASSPTGLAGGPYEQYF
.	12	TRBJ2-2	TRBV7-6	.	TGTGCCAGCAGCTCTAGTACCGGGGAGCTGTTTTTT	CASSSSTGELFF
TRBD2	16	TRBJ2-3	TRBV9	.	TGTGCCAGCAGCGGACTAGCGGGACAAGGGGCAGATACGCAGTATTTT	CASSGLAGQGADTQYF
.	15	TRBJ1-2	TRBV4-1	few	TGCGCCAGCAGCCAAGGGTCGGGGGGAAACGATGGCTACACCTTC	CASSQGSGGNDGYTF
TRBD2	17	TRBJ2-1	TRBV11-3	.	TGTGCCAGCAGCTCGCACTTACTAGCGGGAGTGGCGGATGAGCAGTTCTTC	CASSSHLLAGVADEQFF
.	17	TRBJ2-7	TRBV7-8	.	TGTGCCAGCACCGCTTTAGACCTCGGCTTATCCTCCTACGAGCAGTACTTC	CASTALDLGLSSYEQYF
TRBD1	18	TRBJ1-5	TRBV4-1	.	TGCGCCAGCAGCCATGCTGACAGGGGGCCCCTTGGCAATCAGCCCCAGCATTTT	CASSHADRGPLGNQPQHF
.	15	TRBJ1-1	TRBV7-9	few	TGTGCCAGCAGCTTACCCATAGACGGGGGACCTGAAGCTTTCTTT	CASSLPIDGGPEAFF
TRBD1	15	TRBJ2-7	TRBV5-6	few	TGTGCCAGCCTTGAAACGGGGACAGGTAACTACGAGCAGTACTTC	CASLETGTGNYEQYF
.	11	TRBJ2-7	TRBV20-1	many	TGCAGTGTAGGGTCGCCCTACGAGCAGTACTTC	CSVGSPYEQYF
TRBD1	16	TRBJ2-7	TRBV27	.	TGTGCCAGCACAAAAGGGACAGGGCTTTTTTCCTACGAGCAGTACTTC	CASTKGTGLFSYEQYF
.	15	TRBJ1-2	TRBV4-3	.	TGCGCCAGCAGCCAACATGGGAGGGAGATCTATGGCTACACCTTC	CASSQHGREIYGYTF
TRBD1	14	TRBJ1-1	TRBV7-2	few	TGTGCCAGCAAGACGGGACAGGGAAACACTGAAGCTTTCTTT	CASKTGQGNTEAFF
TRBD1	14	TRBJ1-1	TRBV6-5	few	TGTGCCAGCAGTTACGTCGATGTGGGACAGGGAGCTTTCTTT	CASSYVDVGQGAFF
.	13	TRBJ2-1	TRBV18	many	TGTGCCAGCTCAATCCGACCGGCGAGTGAGCAGTTCTTC	CASSIRPASEQFF
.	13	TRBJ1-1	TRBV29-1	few	TGTAGCGTCAAGACAGTGGTCAACACTGAAGCTTTCTTT	CSVKTVVNTEAFF
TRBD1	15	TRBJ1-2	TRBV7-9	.	TGTGCCAGCAGCCGAGGGGGCAGGGGGCAGGATGGCTACACCTTC	CASSRGGRGQDGYTF
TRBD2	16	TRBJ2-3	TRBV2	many	TGTGCCAGCAGTGAGGGGATAGCGGGAGGACCAGATACGCAGTATTTT	CASSEGIAGGPDTQYF
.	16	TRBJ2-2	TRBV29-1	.	TGCAGCGTTGAAGATGATCGGGCCCCCCGGGCCGGGGAGCTGTTTTTT	CSVEDDRAPRAGELFF
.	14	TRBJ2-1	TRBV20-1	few	TGCAGTGCTAGTGGCCACCAAGACTACAATGAGCAGTTCTTC	CSASGHQDYNEQFF
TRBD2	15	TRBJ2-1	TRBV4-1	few	TGCGCCAGCAGCCAAGAGCGGGGGGCGGGGAATGAGCAGTTCTTC	CASSQERGAGNEQFF
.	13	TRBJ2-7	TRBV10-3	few	TGTGCCATCAGTCCCGGGAGCTCCTACGAGCAGTACTTC	CAISPGSSYEQYF
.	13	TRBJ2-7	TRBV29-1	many	TGCAGCGTTCTCGTAACGGCGAGCTACGAGCAGTACTTC	CSVLVTASYEQYF
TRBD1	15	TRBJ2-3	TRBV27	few	TGTGCCAGCAGTTTAGGGGACAGGGGTATGGATACGCAGTATTTT	CASSLGDRGMDTQYF
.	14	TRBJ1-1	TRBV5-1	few	TGCGCCAGCAGCTCATTCTGGGGGAACACTGAAGCTTTCTTT	CASSSFWGNTEAFF
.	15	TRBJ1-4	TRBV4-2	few	TGTGCCAGCAGCCAAGGGGGTCAGGATAATGAAAAACTGTTTTTT	CASSQGGQDNEKLFF
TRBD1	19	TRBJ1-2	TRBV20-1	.	TGCAGTGCTAGCACAAACCGGGACAGAGGGCGATGGGGTAACTATGGCTACACCTTC	CSASTNRDRGRWGNYGYTF
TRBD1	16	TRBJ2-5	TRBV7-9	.	TGTGCCAGCTACATTCCACAGGGGGCGTACCAAGAGACCCAGTACTTC	CASYIPQGAYQETQYF
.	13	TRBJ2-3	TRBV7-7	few	TGTGCCAGCAGCCAGAGAATGGCAGATACGCAGTATTTT	CASSQRMADTQYF
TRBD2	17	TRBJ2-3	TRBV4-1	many	TGCGCCAGCAGCCTCCTTGCTAGCGGGGGGGCGGGAGATACGCAGTATTTT	CASSLLASGGAGDTQYF
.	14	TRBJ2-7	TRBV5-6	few	TGTGCCAGCAGCTTGGGCTGGGGGAACTACGAGCAGTACTTC	CASSLGWGNYEQYF